The sequence of this TCR beta chain was determined in a study of identical twins. Germline V lookup: CDR1 KGHDR, CDR2 SFDVKD. The CDR3 consists of 18 residues. V gave up 3 bases and J gave up 5 bases, with 21 bases separating them. Findings and limits, study-wide: Insertion counts were lower in abundant cord blood beta clonotypes, a trend that memory repertoires did not show. Those out-of-frame alpha sequences shared by twins showed an excess of low generation probability.

As regards this clonotype: Its target is not known.

TCRdb re-called the 5' RACE reads through MiXCR, storing one row per CDR3 protein. The sample contains fewer than 550,000 distinct CDR3 sequences, about 15% of which appear only once. The data also belong to a second study, concerning yellow fever vaccine responses in identical twins.

J is TRBJ2-2 and V is TRBV24-1; TRBD1 or TRBD2 may be the D gene (5 bases each). The material sequenced was CD4+ T cells sorted from blood. This TCR derives from a woman younger than 30 in good health. CDR3 nucleotide sequence: TGTGCCACCAGTGATACCTCACCGGGACGGATATTTACCGGGGAGCTGTTTTTT. This gives the protein CATSDTSPGRIFTGELFF.